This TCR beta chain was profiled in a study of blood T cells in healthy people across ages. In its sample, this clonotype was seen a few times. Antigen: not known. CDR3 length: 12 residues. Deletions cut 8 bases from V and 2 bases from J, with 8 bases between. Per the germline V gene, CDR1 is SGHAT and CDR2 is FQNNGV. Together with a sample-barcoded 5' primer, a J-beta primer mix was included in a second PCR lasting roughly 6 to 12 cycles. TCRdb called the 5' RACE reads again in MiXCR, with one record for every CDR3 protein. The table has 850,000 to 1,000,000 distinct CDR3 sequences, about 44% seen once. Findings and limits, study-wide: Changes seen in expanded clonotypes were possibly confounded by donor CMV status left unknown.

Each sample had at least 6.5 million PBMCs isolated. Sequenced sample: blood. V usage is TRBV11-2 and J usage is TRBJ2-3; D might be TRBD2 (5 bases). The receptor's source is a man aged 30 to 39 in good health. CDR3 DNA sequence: TGTGCCAGCGGAGGTCTCACAGATACGCAGTATTTT. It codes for CASGGLTDTQYF. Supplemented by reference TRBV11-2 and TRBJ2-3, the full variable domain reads EAGVAQSPRYKIIEKRQSVAFWCNPISGHATLYWYQQILGQGPKLLIQFQNNGVVDDSQLPKDRFSAERLKGVDSTLKIQPAKLEDSAVYLCASGGLTDTQYFGPGTRLTVL.